Sequencing of this T cell receptor (beta chain) was carried out in a study of blood T cells in healthy people across ages. Findings and limits, study-wide: In older individuals, TCR beta diversity per million T cells was lower, falling roughly linearly with age.

Then a second PCR, running roughly 7 to 11 cycles, was carried out with a sample-barcoded 5' primer and a J-beta primer mix. TCRdb analysed the 5' RACE reads with MiXCR anew, one entry per CDR3 protein. The table records roughly 1.5 million distinct CDR3 sequences, less than 45% of them present only once. Notes on this clonotype: The antigen is not known.

The germline CDR1 and CDR2 sequences are DFQATT and SNEGSKA (reference sequence). The ends were cut back, 6 bases at V and 3 bases at J, with 12 bases in the middle. This CDR3 is 13 amino acids long. This receptor was obtained from a woman between 18 and 29 years old in good health. Material: blood. The chain couples TRBV20-1 to TRBJ1-5; D is unclear. CDR3 DNA: TGCAGTGCCCCAATGGGGTTCAATCAGCCCCAGCATTTT. Translating it yields CSAPMGFNQPQHF.